The present T cell receptor beta chain was sequenced within a study of T-cell reconstitution after alpha-beta-depleted transplantation in children. This clonotype was detected a few times. Its matching antigen is unknown. TCRbeta library preparation incorporated unique molecular identifiers. TCRdb recomputed calls from the PCR reads with MiXCR, one row per CDR3 protein. The sample has 81,000 or so distinct CDR3 sequences; 15% to 17% are singletons. Trimming took 4 bases from V and 0 from J, leaving 12 bases between them. Germline V CDR1 and CDR2: MNHNS, SASEGT. The CDR3 sequence is 15 residues long. Overall study findings and caveats: After one year, T-cell counts and TCRbeta diversity mostly came from new T cells.

The sequencing used PBMCs, mostly from graft donor cells, collected 180 days after TCRalphabeta/CD19-depleted stem cell transplant. The V and J genes are TRBV6-1 and TRBJ1-1; D is undetermined. The clonotype originates from a male patient aged 2 to 9 who had a stem cell transplant for acute lymphoblastic leukemia, so the T cells may come from the graft donor. The CDR3 nucleotides are TGTGCCAGCAGTGTCGGTCACCTTCTGAACACTGAAGCTTTCTTT. Amino acid sequence: CASSVGHLLNTEAFF.